This TCR beta chain was recovered during a study of response to subunit inactivated influenza vaccine. With regard to this clonotype: The antigen remains unidentified.

Regarding the study as a whole: Each seasonal flu vaccination may recruit only limited new T cells, authors suggested.

Using its own MiXCR run on the RT-PCR reads, TCRdb lists one record per CDR3 protein. The repertoire includes around 300,000 distinct CDR3 sequences, about 20% of them detected once, and 10% sits in the top ten. Germline trimming cut 1 base from V and 7 bases from J; bases unmatched to any gene: 6. Per the germline V gene, CDR1 is KGHSH and CDR2 is LQKENI. The CDR3 covers 16 residues. This sample comprised PBMCs from blood, obtained less than 22 months after vaccination. This chain joins TRBV18 and TRBJ2-1; 11 nucleotides match TRBD2. This TCR was recovered from a man aged 45-69 years who received an inactivated influenza vaccine. CDR3 residues: CASSPRRTSGWNEQFF. The CDR3 DNA reads TGTGCCAGCTCACCACGCCGGACTAGCGGGTGGAATGAGCAGTTCTTC. The variable domain in full, with the rest retrieved from reference TRBV18 and TRBJ2-1, is NAGVMQNPRHLVRRRGQEARLRCSPMKGHSHVYWYRQLPEEGLKFMVYLQKENIIDESGMPKERFSAEFPKEGPSILRIQQVVRGDSAAYFCASSPRRTSGWNEQFFGPGTRLTVL.